The 13 T cell receptor beta chains given below trace back to one sample, sequenced in a study of technical replicates of blood from a few donors. Assay used: immunoSEQ multiplex PCR; TCRdb lists only in-frame clones, some missing. This table has roughly 65,000 clones, approximately 88% appearing once. The source material was PBMCs. The receptors were gathered from a human donor in good health. Some clones in this sample may be carry-over from other donors' samples.

This rearrangement joins TRBV18 to TRBJ2-5; 8 bases line up with TRBD2. Germline V gene sequence: CDR1 KGHSH, CDR2 LQKENI. V gave up 2 bases and J gave up 3 bases; unmatched junction bases: 8. The CDR3 has 16 amino acids. CDR3 DNA: TGTGCCAGCTCACCAGGACTAGCCGGAGGGAAAGAGACCCAGTACTTC. This sequence encodes CASSPGLAGGKETQYF.

The chain joins TRBV5-1 to TRBJ2-3; TRBD1 matches 8 bases. V gave up 0 bases and J gave up 4 bases; unmatched junction bases: 1. This CDR3 region has 14 residues. The V gene's germline CDR1 is SGHRS and CDR2 YFSETQ. CDR3 sequence (DNA): TGCGCCAGCAGCTTGGCCAGGGGGCCAGATACGCAGTATTTT. Residues: CASSLARGPDTQYF.

The CDR3 loop is CASSSMDRGRKLFF. In nucleotides, the CDR3 is TGTGCCAGCAGCTCGATGGACAGGGGCAGAAAACTGTTTTTT. The chain recombines TRBV7-6 with TRBJ1-4; 9 bases map to TRBD1. The V and J ends lost 4 bases and 10 bases, in that order; junction bases with no gene match: 7. The CDR3 consists of 14 residues. Germline V gene data show CDR1 as SGHVS and CDR2 as FNYEAQ.

The gene calls are TRBV7-2 and TRBJ2-7, with TRBD2 matching 11 bases. Germline CDR1 is SGHTA and CDR2 is FQGNSA. The J segment lost 6 bases and the V segment lost 2 bases, leaving 18 bases of the junction unmatched. The CDR3 runs 19 residues. The CDR3 DNA sequence: TGTGCCAGCAGCTTAATGAGTAGCGGGAGGGGCCGCTGGTCCGGCGAGCAGTACTTC. This translates into CASSLMSSGRGRWSGEQYF.

The sample holds a few counts of this clone. CDR3: CASTALRSAGELFF. The CDR3 region has the DNA TGTGCCAGCACCGCACTTAGGAGCGCCGGGGAGCTGTTTTTT. The chain couples TRBV5-6 to TRBJ2-2; D uncertain. CDR3 length: 14 amino acids. V was shortened by 6 bases and J by 6 bases, with 15 bases between the two germline ends. Germline loops: CDR1 SGHDT, CDR2 YYEEEE.

This sequence joins TRBV6-5 and TRBJ2-7, with a possible D match to TRBD2 (6 bases). Deletions cut 5 bases from V and 7 bases from J, with 21 bases between. CDR3 size: 15 residues. CDR1 and CDR2 (germline): MNHEY, SVGAGI. CDR3 loop: CASSTTSGFSREQYF. The CDR3 DNA follows: TGTGCCAGCAGTACGACTAGTGGCTTTTCTCGGGAGCAGTACTTC.

This clone was seen only a few times. The chain uses TRBV5-1 and TRBJ2-3, with 8 bases lining up with TRBD2. Germline CDR1 is SGHRS and CDR2 is YFSETQ. The CDR3 extends over 16 amino acids. Unmatched junction bases numbered 7, after V lost 0 bases and J lost 4 bases. Here the CDR3 reads CASSLDGTSRADTQYF. CDR3 DNA sequence: TGCGCCAGCAGCTTGGATGGGACTAGTCGTGCAGATACGCAGTATTTT.

The chain recombines TRBV7-2 with TRBJ1-1; 8 positions match TRBD1. V shed 2 bases and J 4 bases; nucleotides not matched to a gene: 3. CDR1 and CDR2 (germline): SGHTA, FQGNSA. CDR3 length equals 14 residues. The CDR3 loop is CASSLRQGTTEAFF. The CDR3 coding sequence is TGTGCCAGCAGCTTACGACAGGGGACCACTGAAGCTTTCTTT.

This chain links TRBV5-4 with TRBJ1-6; the D gene is possibly TRBD1 (5 bases). V shed 0 bases and J shed 7 bases, with 8 bases lying between them. This CDR3 is built from 14 residues. Germline V gene data show CDR1 as SGHNT and CDR2 as YYREEE (reference sequence). The CDR3 spells CASSLVQGNSPLHF. For the CDR3, the DNA is TGTGCCAGCAGCTTGGTTCAGGGCAATTCACCCCTCCACTTT.

The chain joins TRBV5-1 to TRBJ2-3, with TRBD2 identical over 9 bases. The length of the CDR3 is 16 residues. Unmatched junction bases numbered 9, after V lost 2 bases and J lost 5 bases. Germline values: CDR1 SGHRS, CDR2 YFSETQ. The CDR3 is CASSLLGAGGKDTQYF. DNA for the CDR3: TGCGCCAGCAGCTTATTAGGAGCGGGGGGTAAAGATACGCAGTATTTT.

The chain uses TRBV9 and TRBJ1-2, with a tentative D call TRBD1 (6 bases). Germline loops: CDR1 SGDLS, CDR2 YYNGEE. The V end lost 2 bases, the J end lost 7 bases, and 12 bases lay between the germline ends. The CDR3 loop spans 13 amino acids. The CDR3, as DNA: TGTGCCAGCAGCGTTTCAGGGGCGGGTGGCTACACCTTC. It codes for CASSVSGAGGYTF.

The chain is built from TRBV4-3 and TRBJ2-5; TRBD1 aligns across 7 bases. The V gene end was trimmed by 1 base and the J gene end by 5 bases; junction bases not matched to a gene: 1. Germline assignment: CDR1 LGHNA and CDR2 YSLEER. CDR3 length: 13 residues. The CDR3 nucleotides read TGCGCCAGCAGCCAAGCCAGGGGGGAGACCCAGTACTTC. Its translation is CASSQARGETQYF.

The chain is built from TRBV19 and TRBJ1-2; maybe TRBD1 (5 bases). The ends were cut back, 3 bases at V and 4 bases at J, with 12 bases in the middle. The CDR3 extends over 14 amino acids. Germline CDR1 LNHDA, CDR2 SQIVND (reference sequence). The CDR3 nucleotides are TGTGCCAGTAGTATCGACAGTAAAAGCTATGGCTACACCTTC. It codes for CASSIDSKSYGYTF.